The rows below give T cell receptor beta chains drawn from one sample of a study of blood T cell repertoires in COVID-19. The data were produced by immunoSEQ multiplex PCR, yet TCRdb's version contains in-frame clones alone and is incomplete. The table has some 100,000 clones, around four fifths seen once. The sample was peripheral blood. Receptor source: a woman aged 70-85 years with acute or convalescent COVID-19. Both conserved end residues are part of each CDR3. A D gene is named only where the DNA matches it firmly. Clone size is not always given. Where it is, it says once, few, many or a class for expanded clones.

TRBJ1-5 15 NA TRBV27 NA TGTGCCAGCAGTCCCCAGGGCCTATATGGTCAGCCCCAGCATTTT CASSPQGLYGQPQHF
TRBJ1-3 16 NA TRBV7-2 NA TGTGCCAGCAGCTTGTCCGGACAGAGCTCTGGAAACACCATATATTTT CASSLSGQSSGNTIYF
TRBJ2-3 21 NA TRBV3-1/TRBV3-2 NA TGTGCCAGCAGCCAAGCATCGAGAGGAGACCGTTGTTGTTGGGGCACAGATACGCAGTATTTT CASSQASRGDRCCWGTDTQYF
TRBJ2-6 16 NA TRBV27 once TGTGCCAGCAGTCCCCCGCGGGGTAGTGGGGCCAACGTCCTGACTTTC CASSPPRGSGANVLTF
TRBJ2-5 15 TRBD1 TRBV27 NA TGTGCCAGTAAGCAAATGACAGGGGATCAAGAGACCCAGTACTTC CASKQMTGDQETQYF
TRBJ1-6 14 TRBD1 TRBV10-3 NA TGTGCCATCACGGACAGGGTCGACAATTCACCCCTCCACTTT CAITDRVDNSPLHF
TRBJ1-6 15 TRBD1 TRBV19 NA TGTGCCAGTAGTATTTCCAGGGGGGCCGACTCAGCCCTCCACTTT CASSISRGADSALHF
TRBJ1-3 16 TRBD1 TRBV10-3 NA TGTGCCATCAGTGGACGACAGGGGGGCAATGGAAACACCATATATTTT CAISGRQGGNGNTIYF
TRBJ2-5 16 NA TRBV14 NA TGTGCCAGCAGCCTGCTCACTGGAGGTATCCAAGAGACCCAGTACTTC CASSLLTGGIQETQYF
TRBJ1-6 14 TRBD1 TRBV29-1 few TGCAGCGTGCCCGCAGGGGGAGAAGGTTCACCCCTCCACTTT CSVPAGGEGSPLHF
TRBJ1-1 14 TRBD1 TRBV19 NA TGTGCCAGTAGTAGAGAAACAGGGGTCACTGAAGCTTTCTTT CASSRETGVTEAFF
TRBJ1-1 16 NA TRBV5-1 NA TGCGCCAGCAGCTTGGATGGAGGCCGGCCGCCCACTGAAGCTTTCTTT CASSLDGGRPPTEAFF
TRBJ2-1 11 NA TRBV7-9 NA TGTGCCAGCAGCCTTGAGCTATTACAGTTCTTC CASSLELLQFF
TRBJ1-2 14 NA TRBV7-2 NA TGTGCCAGCAGCTTACCGACAGGACTCAGCGGCTACACCTTC CASSLPTGLSGYTF
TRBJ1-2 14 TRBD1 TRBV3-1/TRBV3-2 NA TGTGCCAGCACTGGGACAGGGGAGTGGGTTGGCTACACCTTC CASTGTGEWVGYTF
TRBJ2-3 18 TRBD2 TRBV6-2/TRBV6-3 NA TGTGCCAGCAGTTACGACCTAGCGGGGGGGCGTTCAACAGATACGCAGTATTTT CASSYDLAGGRSTDTQYF
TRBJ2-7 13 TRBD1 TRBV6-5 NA TGTGCCAGCAGTCCCGACAGGGGCTACGAGCAGTACTTC CASSPDRGYEQYF
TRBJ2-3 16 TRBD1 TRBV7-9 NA TGTGCCAGCAGCCCCCCGGGACAGGGTGTGGAGGATACGCAGTATTTT CASSPPGQGVEDTQYF
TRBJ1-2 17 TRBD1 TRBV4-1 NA TGCGCCAGCAGCTCTCAGACAGGGGGAGCGGGTAACTATGGCTACACCTTC CASSSQTGGAGNYGYTF